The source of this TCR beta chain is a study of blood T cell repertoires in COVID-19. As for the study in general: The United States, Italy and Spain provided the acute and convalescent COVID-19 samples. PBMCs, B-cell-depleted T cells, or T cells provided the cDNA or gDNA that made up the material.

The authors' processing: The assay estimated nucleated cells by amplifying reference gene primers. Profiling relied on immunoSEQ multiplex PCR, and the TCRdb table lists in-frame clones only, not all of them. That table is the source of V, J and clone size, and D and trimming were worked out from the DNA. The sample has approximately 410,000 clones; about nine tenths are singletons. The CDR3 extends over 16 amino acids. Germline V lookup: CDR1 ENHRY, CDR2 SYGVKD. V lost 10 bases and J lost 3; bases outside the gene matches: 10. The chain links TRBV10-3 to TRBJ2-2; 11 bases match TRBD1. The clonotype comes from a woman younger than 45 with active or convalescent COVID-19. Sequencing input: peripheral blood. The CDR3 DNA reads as TGTGCCAGCTTCGCCGGGACAGGGGGGTACACCGGGGAGCTGTTTTTT. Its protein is CASFAGTGGYTGELFF.